Shown below are 24 T cell receptor beta chains from a single sample sequenced in a study of cytomegalovirus exposure and HLA in healthy donors. The PCR employed 60 Vbeta primers together with 13 Jbeta primers. Libraries were prepared by immunoSEQ multiplex PCR; TCRdb keeps only in-frame clonotypes and omits some of them. Found here are 100,000 to 150,000 clones, around three quarters of them singletons; the top ten hold more than 1%. Sequencing used PBMCs. All receptors come from a female donor in good health and CMV-seronegative.

A single count supports this clone. V gene TRBV5-1 combines with J gene TRBJ2-7, with 8 positions matching TRBD2. The germline V gene has CDR1 SGHRS and CDR2 YFSETQ. The CDR3 is 14 residues long. V lost 1 base to trimming and J lost 6 bases; unmatched junction nucleotides: 6. The CDR3 loop reads CASSLKGLALEQYF. The CDR3 DNA follows: TGCGCCAGCAGCTTGAAAGGACTAGCCCTCGAGCAGTACTTC.

This clone was found a few times. The CDR3 sequence is CASRVRGQGSYGYTF. The DNA of the CDR3 is TGTGCCAGTAGAGTTCGTGGACAGGGGAGCTATGGCTACACCTTC. The gene calls are TRBV19 and TRBJ1-2, with 9 nucleotides matching TRBD1. The CDR3 covers 15 residues. Germline lookup yields CDR1 LNHDA and CDR2 SQIVND (reference sequence). V lost 6 bases to trimming and J lost 4 bases; unmatched junction nucleotides: 9.

There are a few counts of this clone. The rearrangement uses TRBV5-4 and TRBJ1-6; unclear D gene. The CDR3 length is 13 residues. Trimming left V 1 base short and J 5 bases short, with 4 bases between. Per germline, CDR1 SGHNT and CDR2 YYREEE (reference sequence). The CDR3 DNA reads TGTGCCAGCAGCTTGAGAGATAATTCACCCCTCCACTTT. It is translated as CASSLRDNSPLHF.

The chain joins TRBV4-1 to TRBJ2-5; weak D call: TRBD1 (7 bases). V shed 2 bases and J shed 2 bases, with 18 bases lying between them. CDR3 length: 17 amino acids. Per the germline V gene, CDR1 is MGHRA and CDR2 is YSYEKL. The CDR3 sequence is CASSQFRGTATQETQYF. CDR3 nucleotide sequence: TGCGCCAGCAGCCAATTCCGCGGGACAGCGACGCAAGAGACCCAGTACTTC.

The CDR3 loop reads CASSRRDRTNTGELFF. In nucleotides, the CDR3 is TGCGCCAGCAGCCGCCGGGACAGAACGAACACCGGGGAGCTGTTTTTT. The rearrangement links TRBV4-1 to TRBJ2-2; 7 bases align to TRBD1. The CDR3 is made up of 16 amino acids. J was trimmed by 0 bases and V by 4 bases; bases with no gene match: 5. The germline CDR1 and CDR2 sequences are MGHRA and YSYEKL.

In this sample, this clone turned up once. At one end, the junction sequence differs from germline, possibly due to a read error. The chain carries TRBV7-9 and TRBJ1-1, with 10 bases matching TRBD1. This CDR3 has 18 amino acids. Germline CDR1 reads SEHNR; CDR2 reads FQNEAQ (reference sequence). The CDR3 reads CSSSPTDRGLDGNTEAFF. The CDR3 nucleotides read TGTTCCAGCAGCCCGACAGACAGGGGGCTAGATGGGAACACTGAAGCTTTCTTT.

The chain couples TRBV9 to TRBJ2-1; 9 bases are shared with TRBD2. Germline CDR1 reads SGDLS; CDR2 reads YYNGEE. The CDR3 is made up of 16 amino acids. V lost 0 bases, J lost 6 bases, and 7 bases stayed unmatched. CDR3 in amino acids: CASSVVPQREVNEQFF. In nucleotides, the CDR3 is TGTGCCAGCAGCGTAGTGCCCCAGCGGGAGGTCAATGAGCAGTTCTTC.

The V call is TRBV18, the J call TRBJ1-2; D remains unclear. Trimming removed 3 bases from V and 4 bases from J, with 12 bases in between. The CDR3 sequence is 14 residues long. Germline V gene data show CDR1 as KGHSH and CDR2 as LQKENI. The DNA for the CDR3 is TGTGCCAGCTCACCTGGGCAGGACTTCTATGGCTACACCTTC. Translation gives CASSPGQDFYGYTF.

This chain connects TRBV5-1 to TRBJ2-6, with TRBD1 matching 7 bases. The junction had 7 bases not matched to a gene; V was cut back by 0 bases and J by 4 bases. The CDR3 has 17 residues. CDR1 and CDR2 (germline): SGHRS, YFSETQ. CDR3 sequence (DNA): TGCGCCAGCAGCTTGGAAATACAGGGGCACGGGGCCAACGTCCTGACTTTC. Encoded protein: CASSLEIQGHGANVLTF.

The chain joins TRBV5-1 to TRBJ1-6; D is uncertain. Germline loops: CDR1 SGHRS, CDR2 YFSETQ. Between the trimmed V and J ends, which lost 1 base and 0 bases, there was a span of 5 bases. The CDR3 extends over 15 amino acids. In DNA, the CDR3 is TGCGCCAGCAGCTTGTCAGGCTCCTATAATTCACCCCTCCACTTT. It yields the protein CASSLSGSYNSPLHF. Using reference TRBV5-1 and TRBJ1-6 for the parts outside the CDR3, the full variable domain is KAGVTQTPRYLIKTRGQQVTLSCSPISGHRSVSWYQQTPGQGLQFLFEYFSETQRNKGNFPGRFSGRQFSNSRSEMNVSTLELGDSALYLCASSLSGSYNSPLHFGNGTRLTVT.

The rearrangement links TRBV27 to TRBJ1-3; D not certain. Trimming removed 8 bases at V and 0 bases at J, with 8 bases between. This CDR3 has 13 amino acids. Germline CDR1 reads MNHEY; CDR2 reads SMNVEV (reference sequence). The CDR3 DNA reads TGTGCCAGCGGTGAGGGCTCTGGAAACACCATATATTTT. The encoded protein is CASGEGSGNTIYF.

The chain employs TRBV27 and TRBJ2-1; 12 bases map to TRBD2. V lost 5 bases to trimming and J lost 6 bases; unmatched junction nucleotides: 5. Germline values: CDR1 MNHEY, CDR2 SMNVEV (reference sequence). CDR3 size: 15 residues. CDR3 DNA sequence: TGTGCCAGCAGTCGACTAGCGGGAGCCCTCAATGAGCAGTTCTTC. Protein product: CASSRLAGALNEQFF.

The chain combines TRBV6-5 with TRBJ1-2; D is unclear. The germline gives CDR1 MNHEY, CDR2 SVGAGI. The CDR3 runs to 14 residues. V was clipped by 2 bases and J by 1 base, with 8 bases between them. The CDR3 loop is CASSYNRGNYGYTF. CDR3 coding DNA: TGTGCCAGCAGTTACAACCGGGGTAACTATGGCTACACCTTC.

Only one count was recorded for this clone. The rearrangement uses TRBV5-4 and TRBJ2-3; 8 bases line up with TRBD1. J lost 1 base, V lost 2 bases, and 6 bases had no gene match. Germline V gene lookup returns CDR1 SGHNT and CDR2 YYREEE (reference sequence). There are 16 residues in the CDR3. The CDR3 loop is CASSLEPGQGTDTQYF. CDR3 coding DNA: TGTGCCAGCAGCTTAGAACCGGGACAGGGCACAGATACGCAGTATTTT. Full variable domain (rest looked up from reference TRBV5-4 and TRBJ2-3): ETGVTQSPTHLIKTRGQQVTLRCSSQSGHNTVSWYQQALGQGPQFIFQYYREEENGRGNFPPRFSGLQFPNYSSELNVNALELDDSALYLCASSLEPGQGTDTQYFGPGTRLTVL.

The CDR3 loop reads CSVVGQGLAGANVLTF. DNA of the CDR3: TGCAGCGTTGTTGGGCAGGGCCTTGCTGGGGCCAACGTCCTGACTTTC. The chain uses TRBV29-1 and TRBJ2-6, with D possibly TRBD1 on 5 matching bases. V was shortened by 4 bases and J by 2 bases, with 15 bases between the two germline ends. The CDR3 is made up of 16 amino acids. Germline CDR1 is SQVTM and CDR2 is ANQGSEA.

This chain connects TRBV19 to TRBJ2-5; 7 nucleotides match TRBD2. Gene TRBJ2-7 matches the end of the DNA better, so the J call may be wrong. The germline V gene encodes CDR1 LNHDA and CDR2 SQIVND (reference sequence). The CDR3 sequence is 13 residues long. CDR3 sequence (DNA): TGTGCCAGTGTTTCAACGGGAGGCTACGAGCAGTACTTC. Protein sequence: CASVSTGGYEQYF.

This clone was detected only once. V and J are TRBV6-6 and TRBJ2-2; TRBD1 matches at 10 bases. The CDR3 runs 15 residues. CDR1 is MNHNY, CDR2 SVGAGI, per germline (reference sequence). The trim removed 7 bases at V and 7 bases at J, leaving 9 bases unmatched. The CDR3 DNA sequence: TGTGCCAGCAAAATGGGACAGGGGCGAAGCGGGGAGCTGTTTTTT. Protein: CASKMGQGRSGELFF.

The rearrangement uses TRBV5-1 and TRBJ2-1; D perhaps matches TRBD2 (6 bases). This CDR3 comprises 14 residues. V was clipped by 4 bases and J by 4 bases, with 12 bases between them. Germline V gene data show CDR1 as SGHRS and CDR2 as YFSETQ. CDR3 nucleotide sequence: TGCGCCAGCAGCCCGGAGGGTAGTTACAATGAGCAGTTCTTC. It codes for CASSPEGSYNEQFF.

The rearrangement joins TRBV28 to TRBJ1-2; 11 positions match TRBD1. The CDR3 covers 14 residues. Germline CDR1 reads MDHEN; CDR2 reads SYDVKM. V was pared by 4 bases and J by 8 bases, with 6 bases of the junction left unmatched. This CDR3 reads CASSWGTGGGGYTF. For the CDR3, the DNA is TGTGCCAGCAGTTGGGGGACAGGGGGGGGAGGCTACACCTTC.

This clone was observed once. The rearrangement uses TRBV6-1 and TRBJ1-3; maybe TRBD1 (6 bases). The germline V and J ends were trimmed by 6 bases and 1 base, with 10 bases remaining between them. The CDR3 runs to 14 residues. CDR1 MNHNS and CDR2 SASEGT come from the germline V gene. CDR3 DNA sequence: TGTGCCAGCAGAGTACAGGGTTCTGGAAACACCATATATTTT. Encoded protein: CASRVQGSGNTIYF.

This rearrangement joins TRBV29-1 to TRBJ1-2, with D maybe TRBD1 (5 bases). CDR1 and CDR2 (germline): SQVTM, ANQGSEA. Between the trimmed V and J ends, which lost 3 bases and 0 bases, there was a span of 11 bases. The CDR3 sequence is 14 residues long. Here the CDR3 reads CSVDLDTPNYGYTF. The CDR3 nucleotides are TGCAGCGTTGATTTGGACACCCCTAACTATGGCTACACCTTC.

The V call is TRBV11-2, the J call TRBJ2-2, with 8 bases aligning to TRBD1. Germline values: CDR1 SGHAT, CDR2 FQNNGV. The CDR3 runs 15 residues. Trimming removed 5 bases from V and 1 base from J; junction bases left unmatched: 3. The CDR3, as DNA: TGTGCCAGCAGCCTCGGACAGGGGAACACCGGGGAGCTGTTTTTT. Encoded protein: CASSLGQGNTGELFF.

The V gene is TRBV28, the J gene TRBJ2-7; D not resolved. V lost 8 bases to trimming and J lost 5 bases, with 16 bases between them. CDR1 MDHEN and CDR2 SYDVKM come from the germline V gene. The CDR3 totals 13 residues. CDR3 coding DNA: TGTGCCAGCCAGGCACCGGCCGGCAACGAGCAGTACTTC. Translating it yields CASQAPAGNEQYF.

V and J are TRBV19 and TRBJ1-5, with 10 bases that match TRBD1. V lost 5 bases to trimming and J lost 3 bases; unmatched junction nucleotides: 10. Germline-derived CDR1 and CDR2 are LNHDA and SQIVND (reference sequence). This CDR3 contains 17 residues. The CDR3 DNA is TGTGCCAGTAGTGCTGCCCCGGGACAGGGGTTCAATCAGCCCCAGCATTTT. Translated: CASSAAPGQGFNQPQHF.